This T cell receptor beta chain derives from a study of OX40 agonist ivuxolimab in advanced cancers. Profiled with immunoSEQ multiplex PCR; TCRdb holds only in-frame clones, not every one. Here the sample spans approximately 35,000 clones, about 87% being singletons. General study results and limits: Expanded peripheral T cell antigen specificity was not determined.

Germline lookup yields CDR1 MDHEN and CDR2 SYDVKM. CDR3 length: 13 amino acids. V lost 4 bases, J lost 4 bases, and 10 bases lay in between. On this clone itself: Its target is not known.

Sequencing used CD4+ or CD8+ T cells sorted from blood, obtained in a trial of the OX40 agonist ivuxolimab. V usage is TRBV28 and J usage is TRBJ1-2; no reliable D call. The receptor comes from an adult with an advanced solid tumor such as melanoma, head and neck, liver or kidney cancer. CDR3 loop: CASSSGILYGYTF. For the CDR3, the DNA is TGTGCCAGCAGTTCCGGGATCCTCTATGGCTACACCTTC.